This entry features one T cell receptor (beta chain) sequence. Source study methods: It was from reference gene primer amplification that nucleated cell counts were estimated. The table came from immunoSEQ multiplex PCR; TCRdb's copy has only in-frame clones and leaves some out. That table gives V, J and clone size, and the DNA gave D and trimming. The table has about 210,000 clones, over 70% seen once; the top ten hold roughly 6.7%. This sample was taken from a study of blood T cell repertoires in COVID-19. Study-wide context: PBMCs, B-cell-depleted T cells, or T cells provided the cDNA or gDNA that made up the material.

The sample comprised peripheral blood. This clonotype was sampled from a man aged 55 to 69 with acute or convalescent COVID-19.

CDR3 protein: CSVDWTSGGPGYNEQFF. Here the CDR3 DNA reads TGCAGCGTTGATTGGACTAGCGGGGGGCCTGGATACAATGAGCAGTTCTTC. The rearrangement uses TRBV29-1 and TRBJ2-1, with 14 positions matching TRBD2. The CDR3 runs to 17 residues. CDR1 is SQVTM, CDR2 ANQGSEA, per germline. V lost 3 bases and J lost 4; bases outside the gene matches: 8.